The 32 T cell receptor beta chains in this list originate from one sample, sequenced in a study of T-cell memory formation after mild COVID-19. TCRdb re-derived calls from the 5' RACE reads in MiXCR, one entry per CDR3 protein. The sample carries under 600,000 distinct CDR3 sequences, roughly 20% recorded once. The material sequenced was PBMCs or a T cell subset sorted from them (not recorded which). The receptors come from an adult woman who had mild COVID-19 (a few samples of this study predate the infection). Cell type and time point are not known.

The chain has TRBV3-1 and TRBJ1-2, with D hard to call. In germline, CDR1 is LGHDT, CDR2 YNNKEL (reference sequence). There are 11 residues in the CDR3. The germline V and J ends were trimmed by 1 base and 10 bases, with 7 bases remaining between them. CDR3 amino acids: CASSQVGNYTF. DNA of the CDR3: TGTGCCAGCAGCCAAGTGGGCAACTACACCTTC.

This clonotype came up a few times. The chain is built from TRBV9 and TRBJ1-5; a weak D match, TRBD1 (5 bases). Germline CDR1 reads SGDLS; CDR2 reads YYNGEE. This CDR3 has 16 amino acids. The V end lost 0 bases, the J end lost 7 bases, and 17 bases lay between the germline ends. CDR3 nucleotides: TGTGCCAGCAGCGTAGGGCGGGACCTAGGGAGCCAGCCCCAGCATTTT. Amino acid sequence: CASSVGRDLGSQPQHF.

This chain joins TRBV7-6 and TRBJ1-3, with D unresolved. The V and J ends lost 4 bases and 2 bases respectively, with 6 bases between them. The CDR3 totals 13 residues. Germline V lookup: CDR1 SGHVS, CDR2 FNYEAQ. The CDR3, as DNA: TGTGCCAGCAGCTGGGCAGCTGGAAACACCATATATTTT. Protein: CASSWAAGNTIYF.

This clonotype was picked up one time. The chain couples TRBV9 to TRBJ1-1; D possibly corresponds to TRBD1 (5 bases). This CDR3 is 15 amino acids long. Trimming shortened V by 2 bases and J by 5 bases, and 16 bases separated the two germline ends. Germline V gene data show CDR1 as SGDLS and CDR2 as YYNGEE. CDR3: CASSVLGHSGTEAFF. Here the CDR3 DNA reads TGTGCCAGCAGCGTCTTGGGGCATTCAGGTACTGAAGCTTTCTTT.

This chain joins TRBV7-9 and TRBJ1-1; D ambiguous. Germline V gene data show CDR1 as SEHNR and CDR2 as FQNEAQ (reference sequence). The CDR3 extends over 15 amino acids. The germline V and J ends were trimmed by 1 base and 8 bases, with 17 bases remaining between them. The CDR3 protein is CASSLVVSVGSEAFF. For the CDR3, the DNA is TGTGCCAGCAGCTTAGTGGTCAGTGTCGGCTCGGAAGCTTTCTTT.

This chain connects TRBV20-1 to TRBJ2-7; D is tentatively TRBD1 or TRBD2 (5 bases each). The germline CDR1 and CDR2 sequences are DFQATT and SNEGSKA (reference sequence). V lost 6 bases to trimming and J lost 5 bases, with 20 bases between them. This CDR3 region has 14 residues. The CDR3, as DNA: TGCAGTGCCAGAAGGGACCGATCGTCTCACGAGCAGTACTTC. Translation: CSARRDRSSHEQYF.

This clonotype was found a few times. This sequence joins TRBV29-1 and TRBJ2-2, with D perhaps TRBD1 (5 bases). CDR3 length: 13 residues. The V and J ends lost 6 bases and 1 base respectively, with 9 bases between them. Germline CDR1 and CDR2: SQVTM and ANQGSEA. The CDR3 spells CSVVTGNTGELFF. The CDR3 DNA sequence: TGCAGCGTCGTCACAGGGAACACCGGGGAGCTGTTTTTT.

This sequence joins TRBV5-4 and TRBJ2-3; 7 bases line up with TRBD2. Germline-derived CDR1 and CDR2 are SGHNT and YYREEE (reference sequence). The CDR3 extends over 13 amino acids. Losses at the gene ends were 4 bases for V and 6 bases for J; bases not matched to a gene: 5. For the CDR3, the DNA is TGTGCCAGCAGCGGGGGGGAACGGGATACGCAGTATTTT. Its protein product is CASSGGERDTQYF.

The chain joins TRBV11-2 to TRBJ2-1; D is possibly TRBD2 (6 bases). Germline V gene data show CDR1 as SGHAT and CDR2 as FQNNGV. The CDR3 is made up of 17 amino acids. Trimming took off 5 bases at V and 4 bases at J, with 21 bases between the two ends. This CDR3 reads CASSLSPGTPGYNEQFF. The CDR3 DNA follows: TGTGCCAGCAGCCTATCTCCCGGGACTCCTGGTTACAATGAGCAGTTCTTC.

J is TRBJ2-1 and V is TRBV2; D gene unclear. CDR1 and CDR2 from the germline V gene are SNHLY and FYNNEI. The CDR3 length is 12 residues. V lost 6 bases to trimming and J lost 6 bases, with 9 bases between them. The CDR3 DNA reads as TGTGCCAGCAGGGTCAGCGCCAATGAGCAGTTCTTC. Encoded protein: CASRVSANEQFF.

The V and J genes are TRBV7-9 and TRBJ2-1; the match to TRBD2 covers 11 bases. This CDR3 is built from 21 residues. CDR1 and CDR2 from the germline V gene are SEHNR and FQNEAQ (reference sequence). Trimming at V came to 5 bases and at J to 4 bases, leaving 22 bases not matched to a gene. The CDR3 DNA reads as TGTGCCAGCAGCATCGCCGGGTCGACTAGCGGGGCCTACCATCTTTACAATGAGCAGTTCTTC. Amino acid sequence: CASSIAGSTSGAYHLYNEQFF. The whole variable domain, filled in from reference TRBV7-9 and TRBJ2-1, reads DTGVSQNPRHKITKRGQNVTFRCDPISEHNRLYWYRQTLGQGPEFLTYFQNEAQLEKSRLLSDRFSAERPKGSFSTLEIQRTEQGDSAMYLCASSIAGSTSGAYHLYNEQFFGPGTRLTVL.

The gene calls are TRBV5-1 and TRBJ2-1; D may be TRBD2 (6 bases). V shed 2 bases and J shed 10 bases, with 13 bases lying between them. The CDR3 totals 13 residues. Germline V gene sequence: CDR1 SGHRS, CDR2 YFSETQ. The CDR3 reads CASSLRPREEQFF. The CDR3 nucleotides are TGCGCCAGCAGCTTAAGGCCCCGGGAGGAGCAGTTCTTC. Variable domain in full (rest from reference TRBV5-1 and TRBJ2-1): KAGVTQTPRYLIKTRGQQVTLSCSPISGHRSVSWYQQTPGQGLQFLFEYFSETQRNKGNFPGRFSGRQFSNSRSEMNVSTLELGDSALYLCASSLRPREEQFFGPGTRLTVL.

The genes are TRBV5-1 and TRBJ2-2; D perhaps matches TRBD1 (6 bases). The CDR3 runs 16 residues. Germline V gene data show CDR1 as SGHRS and CDR2 as YFSETQ. The V end lost 4 bases, the J end lost 4 bases, and 17 bases lay between the germline ends. CDR3 bases: TGCGCCAGCAGCCCGGACGCCGACAGGTCCACCGGGGAGCTGTTTTTT. It yields the protein CASSPDADRSTGELFF.

This clonotype occurred a few times. The chain couples TRBV5-1 to TRBJ2-7; D is unclear. Germline V gene sequence: CDR1 SGHRS, CDR2 YFSETQ. The V gene lost 0 bases and the J gene lost 5 bases, with 6 bases spanning the gap. The CDR3 is 12 amino acids. The CDR3 spells CASSLGDHEQYF. The CDR3 DNA follows: TGCGCCAGCAGCTTGGGGGATCACGAGCAGTACTTC.

The genes are TRBV5-1 and TRBJ2-3, with a tentative D call TRBD1 (6 bases). The CDR3 covers 15 residues. From germline, CDR1 is SGHRS and CDR2 YFSETQ. The V end was cut by 3 bases, the J end by 1 base, with 12 bases between. The CDR3 reads CASSSTGHGTDTQYF. The CDR3 DNA follows: TGCGCCAGCAGCTCAACAGGGCATGGCACAGATACGCAGTATTTT.

The V gene is TRBV6-5, the J gene TRBJ2-7; 7 bases line up with TRBD1. The J segment lost 5 bases and the V segment lost 6 bases, leaving 7 bases of the junction unmatched. The CDR3 is 13 amino acids. CDR1 and CDR2 (germline): MNHEY, SVGAGI. For the CDR3, the DNA is TGTGCCAGCAGAGTAACAGGGGTACACGAGCAGTACTTC. Protein product: CASRVTGVHEQYF.

This clonotype was observed a few times. The chain joins TRBV7-9 to TRBJ1-2; possibly TRBD1 for D (6 bases). The CDR3 is made up of 16 amino acids. Germline values: CDR1 SEHNR, CDR2 FQNEAQ (reference sequence). V gave up 3 bases and J gave up 3 bases, with 17 bases separating them. This CDR3 is CASSLSTGSAHYGYTF. The CDR3 DNA is TGTGCCAGCAGCTTGTCGACAGGTTCGGCGCACTATGGCTACACCTTC. Full variable domain (remainder filled in from reference TRBV7-9 and TRBJ1-2): DTGVSQNPRHKITKRGQNVTFRCDPISEHNRLYWYRQTLGQGPEFLTYFQNEAQLEKSRLLSDRFSAERPKGSFSTLEIQRTEQGDSAMYLCASSLSTGSAHYGYTFGSGTRLTVV.

This clonotype came up a few times. The chain links TRBV6-5 to TRBJ2-1; TRBD2 agrees at 15 bases. The CDR3 runs 17 residues. V lost 6 bases to trimming and J lost 4 bases; unmatched junction nucleotides: 7. The germline CDR1 and CDR2 sequences are MNHEY and SVGAGI. CDR3 in DNA: TGTGCCAGCAGCCCAGGGACTAGCGGGAGGAATTACAATGAGCAGTTCTTC. As protein: CASSPGTSGRNYNEQFF.

This clonotype is a singleton in its sample. The chain recombines TRBV4-2 with TRBJ2-7, with TRBD2 as a possible D gene (6 bases). The CDR3 spans 17 residues. V lost 1 base and J lost 2, with 18 bases in between. The germline CDR1 and CDR2 sequences are LGHNA and YNFKEQ. The CDR3 sequence: CASSQGIRGTGAYEQYF. The CDR3, as DNA: TGTGCCAGCAGCCAAGGTATACGGGGGACCGGGGCCTACGAGCAGTACTTC.

The CDR3 DNA sequence: TGTGCCAGCAGCTTAGGAGTTTTAGGCGGGGAGCTGTTTTTT. Translating it yields CASSLGVLGGELFF. The V gene is TRBV7-3, the J gene TRBJ2-2, with no clear D. With 2 bases removed from V and 7 bases from J, the gap between germline ends came to 11 bases. The CDR3 contains 14 residues. Germline V gives CDR1 SGHTA, CDR2 FQGTGA.

The chain combines TRBV6-5 with TRBJ1-3, with D perhaps TRBD1 (6 bases). The CDR3 length is 19 residues. CDR1 is MNHEY, CDR2 SVGAGI, per germline. The ends were cut back, 0 bases at V and 3 bases at J, with 21 bases in the middle. The DNA for the CDR3 is TGTGCCAGCAGTTACTCGAGCACAGGGAGCCCGGTTGGTGGAAACACCATATATTTT. The encoded protein is CASSYSSTGSPVGGNTIYF.

Many counts were recorded for this clonotype. The rearrangement joins TRBV6-1 to TRBJ2-1; the D call may be TRBD1 or TRBD2 (5 bases each). Per germline, CDR1 MNHNS and CDR2 SASEGT. This CDR3 region has 12 residues. Trimming cost V 5 bases and J 9 bases, with 11 bases left between them. CDR3 loop: CASSFWGTEQFF. The CDR3 DNA sequence: TGTGCCAGCAGTTTTTGGGGGACTGAGCAGTTCTTC.

The gene calls are TRBV5-6 and TRBJ2-1; the match to TRBD2 covers 12 bases. With 4 bases clipped from V and 7 bases from J, the junction kept 15 bases outside the gene matches. The CDR3 covers 18 residues. Germline V lookup: CDR1 SGHDT, CDR2 YYEEEE. CDR3 residues: CASSLATGTSGFSNEQFF. The CDR3 nucleotides are TGTGCCAGCAGCCTAGCAACCGGGACTAGCGGGTTTTCAAATGAGCAGTTCTTC. The full variable domain, rest sourced from reference TRBV5-6 and TRBJ2-1, is DAGVTQSPTHLIKTRGQQVTLRCSPKSGHDTVSWYQQALGQGPQFIFQYYEEEERQRGNFPDRFSGHQFPNYSSELNVNALLLGDSALYLCASSLATGTSGFSNEQFFGPGTRLTVL.

This chain links TRBV28 with TRBJ2-7; 8 positions match TRBD1. CDR1 is MDHEN, CDR2 SYDVKM, per germline. The V segment lost 1 base and the J segment 2 bases; nucleotides outside the gene matches: 4. The CDR3 has 15 residues. CDR3 nucleotides: TGTGCCAGCAGTTTATCGGGGACAGGAACCTACGAGCAGTACTTC. Protein product: CASSLSGTGTYEQYF. Looking up the rest from reference TRBV28 and TRBJ2-7 gives the full variable domain: DVKVTQSSRYLVKRTGEKVFLECVQDMDHENMFWYRQDPGLGLRLIYFSYDVKMKEKGDIPEGYSVSREKKERFSLILESASTNQTSMYLCASSLSGTGTYEQYFGPGTRLTVT.

This clonotype was found a few times. The rearrangement uses TRBV19 and TRBJ1-2, with D perhaps matching TRBD1 (5 bases). There are 14 residues in the CDR3. The V and J ends lost 3 bases and 6 bases respectively, with 14 bases between them. Germline V gene sequence: CDR1 LNHDA, CDR2 SQIVND (reference sequence). The CDR3 DNA reads TGTGCCAGTAGTATTTACGGACAACTTGATGGCTACACCTTC. It codes for CASSIYGQLDGYTF.

The chain combines TRBV2 with TRBJ2-3, with 9 bases lining up with TRBD2. CDR3 length equals 17 residues. Germline V gene lookup returns CDR1 SNHLY and CDR2 FYNNEI. The V gene end was trimmed by 1 base and the J gene end by 4 bases; junction bases not matched to a gene: 9. DNA of the CDR3: TGTGCCAGCAGTGAAGTGGTAGGACTAGCGAAAGCAGATACGCAGTATTTT. It codes for CASSEVVGLAKADTQYF.

CDR3 nucleotides: TGTGCCAGCAGCCTAGCCGGGACTAAAAACAATGAGCAGTTCTTC. Encoded protein: CASSLAGTKNNEQFF. V and J are TRBV7-3 and TRBJ2-1, with 7 bases aligning to TRBD2. This CDR3 spans 15 amino acids. CDR1 and CDR2 (germline): SGHTA, FQGTGA. Germline trimming cut 5 bases from V and 5 bases from J; bases unmatched to any gene: 9.

V is TRBV18 and J is TRBJ2-7; 12 positions agree with TRBD2. Germline V lookup: CDR1 KGHSH, CDR2 LQKENI. This CDR3 is 14 amino acids long. With V trimmed by 5 bases and J by 4 bases, 3 bases remained unmatched. This chain's CDR3 is CASSGGTSGYEQYF. The CDR3 DNA is TGTGCCAGCTCAGGGGGGACTAGCGGGTACGAGCAGTACTTC. Combining the CDR3 with reference TRBV18 and TRBJ2-7 gives the whole variable domain NAGVMQNPRHLVRRRGQEARLRCSPMKGHSHVYWYRQLPEEGLKFMVYLQKENIIDESGMPKERFSAEFPKEGPSILRIQQVVRGDSAAYFCASSGGTSGYEQYFGPGTRLTVT.

The gene calls are TRBV6-2 or TRBV6-3 and TRBJ1-1; TRBD1 is a possible D gene (5 bases). CDR3 length: 15 residues. Germline-derived CDR1 and CDR2 are MNHEY and SVGEGT. The V gene lost 7 bases and the J gene lost 0 bases, with 15 bases spanning the gap. CDR3 DNA sequence: TGTGCCAGCATGGAGGCAGGGACCATGAACACTGAAGCTTTCTTT. Amino acids: CASMEAGTMNTEAFF.

This rearrangement joins TRBV12-3 or TRBV12-4 to TRBJ2-7, with no clear D. Trimming left V 5 bases short and J 4 bases short, with 12 bases between. This CDR3 has 13 residues. CDR3 amino acids: CASSPERVYEQYF. CDR3 DNA sequence: TGTGCCAGCAGTCCAGAACGGGTTTACGAGCAGTACTTC.

The chain joins TRBV7-2 to TRBJ2-7; the D gene is possibly TRBD1 (6 bases). The CDR3 consists of 14 residues. Trimming removed 5 bases from V and 3 bases from J, with 14 bases in between. CDR1 and CDR2 from the germline V gene are SGHTA and FQGNSA. CDR3 coding DNA: TGTGCCAGCAGCCACCCAGGGGAGTTCTACGAGCAGTACTTC. Translation: CASSHPGEFYEQYF. The complete variable domain, with remaining parts taken from reference TRBV7-2 and TRBJ2-7, reads GAGVSQSPSNKVTEKGKDVELRCDPISGHTALYWYRQSLGQGLEFLIYFQGNSAPDKSGLPSDRFSAERTGGSVSTLTIQRTQQEDSAVYLCASSHPGEFYEQYFGPGTRLTVT.

The chain is built from TRBV5-1 and TRBJ2-1, with D possibly being TRBD1 (5 bases). The ends were cut back, 0 bases at V and 0 bases at J, with 13 bases in the middle. Germline V gives CDR1 SGHRS, CDR2 YFSETQ. The CDR3 has 17 amino acids. In DNA, the CDR3 is TGCGCCAGCAGCTTGGCCGTAACAGGCGCCTCCTACAATGAGCAGTTCTTC. Protein sequence: CASSLAVTGASYNEQFF. Full variable domain (outside the CDR3, taken from reference TRBV5-1 and TRBJ2-1): KAGVTQTPRYLIKTRGQQVTLSCSPISGHRSVSWYQQTPGQGLQFLFEYFSETQRNKGNFPGRFSGRQFSNSRSEMNVSTLELGDSALYLCASSLAVTGASYNEQFFGPGTRLTVL.